The 3 T cell receptor beta chains below come from one sample, sequenced in a study of T cell repertoires in ileal Crohn's disease. Time point defined: proximal margin of the surgical specimen (macroscopically non-inflamed). Using immunoSEQ multiplex PCR, the repertoire was profiled, and TCRdb retains in-frame clones only, with some absent. The table includes about 870 clones, 85% to 90% detected once. The source material was ileal tissue. The receptors here all came from an adult with Crohn's disease.

V is TRBV5-1 and J is TRBJ1-1; D gene unclear. The germline V gene encodes CDR1 SGHRS and CDR2 YFSETQ. The CDR3 consists of 14 residues. Trimming shortened V by 4 bases and J by 5 bases, and 15 bases separated the two germline ends. The CDR3 protein is CASSPGSAGTEAFF. The CDR3 bases are TGCGCCAGCAGCCCAGGCTCCGCAGGTACTGAAGCTTTCTTT.

The CDR3 DNA is TGCAGCGTTCGAGGACAGGGCTGGGGGAACACTGAAGCTTTCTTT. This encodes CSVRGQGWGNTEAFF. The V gene is TRBV29-1, the J gene TRBJ1-1; 8 positions agree with TRBD1. The CDR3 covers 15 residues. J gave up 1 base and V 5 bases, and 9 bases lay outside the gene matches. Looked up from germline, CDR1 is SQVTM and CDR2 is ANQGSEA.

The table lists this clone with a few counts. CDR3 residues: CASSQALQGLIEKLFF. The CDR3 nucleotides are TGCGCCAGCAGCCAAGCTCTACAGGGACTGATCGAAAAACTGTTTTTT. The chain carries TRBV4-3 and TRBJ1-4; weak D call: TRBD1 (6 bases). Germline CDR1 LGHNA, CDR2 YSLEER. The CDR3 length is 16 residues. Trimming pared 1 base from V and 8 bases from J, leaving 17 bases between.